The TCR beta chain under discussion was sequenced for a study of blood T cell repertoires in COVID-19. Study information: In each case, the material was cDNA or gDNA derived from T cells, B-cell-depleted T cells, or PBMCs.

Trimming took 0 bases from V and 7 from J; bases not matched to a gene: 5. CDR3 length equals 17 residues. The V gene's germline CDR1 is MNHEY and CDR2 SVGEGT. Original data processing: Using reference gene primer amplification, nucleated cell counts were estimated. Sequencing used immunoSEQ multiplex PCR; TCRdb keeps in-frame clones, though not all of them. V and J calls and clone size come straight from that table; D and trimming were deduced from the DNA. This table has about 300,000 clones, about four fifths appearing once. The TCR originated in a woman in her 50s who had recovered from COVID-19. The rearrangement joins TRBV6-2 or TRBV6-3 to TRBJ2-1; 14 bases are shared with TRBD2. The specimen was peripheral blood. CDR3 nucleotide sequence: TGTGCCAGCAGTTACTCGAGACTAGCGGGGGGGGAAAATGAGCAGTTCTTC. It translates to CASSYSRLAGGENEQFF.